The sequence of this T cell receptor beta chain was determined in a study of shared clonotypes between healthy human individuals. The study separated CD4+ cells into CD45RA+ naive and CD45RA-negative memory subsets. Authors' data handling: There were no quality scores in the junction-only immunoSEQ sequences, so filtering differed. Only in-frame clones appear in the TCRdb table, and some are missing; sequencing was by immunoSEQ multiplex PCR. The DNA was the basis for D and trimming; V, J and clone size are from that table. The sample has 550,000 to 700,000 clones; around 73% are singletons. CDR3 length equals 16 residues. This clone came up many times.

Source material: memory CD4+ T cells sorted from blood. Documented subset: CD45RA-negative fraction. J is TRBJ2-7 and V is TRBV12-1; TRBD2 is the table's D call, not checked against the DNA. TRBV12-1 counts as a pseudogene. The source is a woman in her twenties or thirties in good health. The CDR3 DNA sequence: TGTGCCAGCAGCTTTACCTCCCTAGCGGGAAGAGACGAGCAGTACTTC. Its translation is CASSFTSLAGRDEQYF.